This T cell receptor (beta chain) was retrieved from a study of cytomegalovirus exposure and HLA in healthy donors. The length of the CDR3 is 15 residues. Germline lookup yields CDR1 SGHDT and CDR2 YYEEEE. The V and J ends lost 4 bases and 4 bases respectively, with 17 bases between them. In this sample, this clone turned up a few times. The PCR was carried out with 60 Vbeta primers and 13 Jbeta primers. The assay was immunoSEQ multiplex PCR, and TCRdb's table has in-frame clones only and misses some. The sample carries about 160,000 clones, roughly 85% recorded once. The V and J genes are TRBV5-6 and TRBJ1-2; no firm D call. This receptor was identified in a man in his thirties or forties in good health and CMV-seronegative. The sample comprised PBMCs. The chain's CDR3 is CASSRLSYGLYGYTF. The CDR3 nucleotides are TGTGCCAGCAGCCGCCTGAGTTACGGACTCTATGGCTACACCTTC.